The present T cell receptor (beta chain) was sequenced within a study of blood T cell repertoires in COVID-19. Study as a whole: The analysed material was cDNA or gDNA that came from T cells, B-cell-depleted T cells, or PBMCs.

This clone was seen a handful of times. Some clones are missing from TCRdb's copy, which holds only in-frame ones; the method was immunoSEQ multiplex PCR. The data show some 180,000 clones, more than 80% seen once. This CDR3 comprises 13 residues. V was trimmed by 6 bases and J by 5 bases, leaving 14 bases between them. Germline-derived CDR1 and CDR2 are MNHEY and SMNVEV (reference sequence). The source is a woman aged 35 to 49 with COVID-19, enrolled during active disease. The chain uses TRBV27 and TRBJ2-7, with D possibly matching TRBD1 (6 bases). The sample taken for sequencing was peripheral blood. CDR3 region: CASRKQGSHEQYV. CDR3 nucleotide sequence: TGTGCCAGCAGAAAACAGGGTTCCCACGAGCAGTACGTC.